Listed below are T cell receptor beta chains from one sample, sequenced in a study of cytomegalovirus exposure and HLA in healthy donors. Data came from immunoSEQ multiplex PCR; TCRdb stores just in-frame clones and leaves some out. This sample has approximately 140,000 clones, with 73% found just once. The sequencing input was PBMCs. The receptors shown here come from a woman between 18 and 30 years old in good health and CMV-seronegative. CDR3s include the opening cysteine and the closing phenylalanine or tryptophan. The D gene is left open where the match is weak. Clone size appears in some rows only: once, few, many, or a class for an expanded clone.

length	size	V	J	D	CDR3	DNA
14	few	TRBV5-4	TRBJ1-4	TRBD1	CASSLDRGWEKLFF	TGTGCCAGCAGCCTGGACAGGGGGTGGGAAAAACTGTTTTTT
15	once	TRBV7-2	TRBJ2-3	TRBD1	CASSNRQGGTDTQYF	TGTGCCAGCAGCAACCGACAGGGGGGTACAGATACGCAGTATTTT
16	-	TRBV18	TRBJ1-3	-	CASSPWTPSSGNTIYF	TGTGCCAGCTCACCATGGACACCTTCATCTGGAAACACCATATATTTT
15	-	TRBV2	TRBJ2-5	TRBD2	CAQQSTSGVQETQYF	TGTGCCCAGCAGTCAACTAGCGGGGTCCAAGAGACCCAGTACTTC
16	-	TRBV4-2	TRBJ2-4	-	CASSQEEGRAPNIQYF	TGTGCCAGCAGCCAAGAAGAAGGCAGGGCCCCAAACATTCAGTACTTC
21	-	TRBV10-3	TRBJ2-2	TRBD2	CAISESLVASGRFGNTGELFF	TGTGCCATCAGTGAGTCGCTGGTGGCTAGCGGGAGGTTCGGTAACACCGGGGAGCTGTTTTTT
15	-	TRBV28	TRBJ1-5	-	CASSSLSVSNQPQHF	TGTGCCAGCAGTTCTCTTTCCGTGAGCAATCAGCCCCAGCATTTT
15	few	TRBV28	TRBJ1-1	-	CASSPPVWGGDEAFF	TGTGCCAGCAGTCCTCCGGTCTGGGGGGGGGATGAAGCTTTCTTT
16	-	TRBV27	TRBJ2-1	-	CASSLSVLSGYNEQFF	TGTGCCAGCAGTTTATCCGTGCTTAGCGGTTACAATGAGCAGTTCTTC
14	few	TRBV5-1	TRBJ1-2	-	CASSLEGRLHGYTF	TGCGCCAGCAGCTTGGAAGGCAGGCTACATGGCTACACCTTC
13	-	TRBV6-5	TRBJ2-7	-	CASSAGRYYEQYF	TGTGCCAGCAGTGCGGGACGGTACTACGAGCAGTACTTC
14	-	TRBV19	TRBJ2-7	-	CASKADRKTYEQYF	TGTGCCAGTAAAGCCGACAGGAAGACCTACGAGCAGTACTTC
14	-	TRBV5-6	TRBJ1-2	TRBD1	CASSFYDRDYGYTF	TGTGCCAGCAGCTTCTATGACAGGGACTATGGCTACACCTTC
16	few	TRBV5-1	TRBJ2-3	-	CASSLIGQFSTDTQYF	TGCGCCAGCAGCTTAATAGGACAGTTCAGCACAGATACGCAGTATTTT
18	-	TRBV5-1	TRBJ2-2	TRBD2	CASSLARAGGPFVGELFF	TGCGCCAGCAGCTTGGCCAGAGCGGGGGGGCCTTTTGTCGGGGAGCTGTTTTTT
15	-	TRBV6-6	TRBJ1-5	-	CASTSAGLGNQPQHF	TGTGCCAGCACATCCGCAGGGTTGGGCAATCAGCCCCAGCATTTT
14	few	TRBV5-1	TRBJ2-7	TRBD2	CASSLGGTTSEQYF	TGCGCCAGCAGCTTGGGCGGGACTACCAGCGAGCAGTACTTC
14	-	TRBV7-9	TRBJ1-3	-	CASKDPAAGNTIYF	TGTGCCAGCAAAGACCCGGCGGCTGGAAACACCATATATTTT
16	-	TRBV11-2	TRBJ2-7	TRBD1	CASSLETGTGNFEQYF	TGTGCCAGCAGCTTAGAGACCGGGACAGGGAACTTCGAGCAGTACTTC
13	-	TRBV21-1	TRBJ2-4	-	CASSNAAKNIQYF	TGTGCCAGCAGCAATGCGGCCAAAAACATTCAGTACTTC
13	-	TRBV6-5	TRBJ1-1	TRBD1	CASSYTGTGDAFF	TGTGCCAGCAGTTACACGGGGACAGGCGACGCTTTCTTT
13	few	TRBV7-6	TRBJ1-1	-	CASSAHENTEAFF	TGTGCCAGCAGCGCACACGAGAACACTGAAGCTTTCTTT
16	-	TRBV7-9	TRBJ2-4	TRBD2	CASSLGGAGAKNIQYF	TGTGCCAGCAGCCTCGGGGGGGCCGGGGCCAAAAACATTCAGTACTTC
14	-	TRBV9	TRBJ1-4	-	CASSAKVGGEKLFF	TGTGCCAGCAGCGCCAAGGTGGGGGGTGAAAAACTGTTTTTT
18	-	TRBV11-3	TRBJ2-2	-	CASSLGGWGLSNTGELFF	TGTGCCAGCAGCTTAGGGGGTTGGGGGCTCTCGAACACCGGGGAGCTGTTTTTT
12	-	TRBV28	TRBJ2-7	-	CASSLGAYEQYF	TGTGCCAGCTCCCTAGGCGCCTACGAGCAGTACTTC
15	-	TRBV7-2	TRBJ1-5	-	CASSVDSFSNQPQHF	TGTGCCAGCAGCGTGGACAGCTTCAGCAATCAGCCCCAGCATTTT
13	-	TRBV10-3	TRBJ2-3	-	CAISDQAPDTQYF	TGTGCCATCAGTGATCAGGCACCCGATACGCAGTATTTT
11	-	TRBV29-1	TRBJ2-7	TRBD1	CSARDSYEQYF	TGCAGCGCCCGGGACAGCTACGAGCAGTACTTC
18	-	TRBV4-1	TRBJ2-1	-	CASSQGVGGGPKSNEQFF	TGCGCCAGCAGCCAAGGCGTAGGGGGGGGACCTAAATCCAATGAGCAGTTCTTC
15	-	TRBV14	TRBJ1-1	-	CASSQVRGIGTEAFF	TGTGCCAGCAGCCAAGTAAGGGGCATCGGCACTGAAGCTTTCTTT
13	-	TRBV10-1	TRBJ1-3	-	CASSSGCGNTIYF	TGCGCCAGCAGTTCCGGGTGCGGAAACACCATATATTTT
14	-	TRBV4-2	TRBJ2-3	-	CASSQVRRADTQYF	TGTGCCAGCAGCCAAGTTAGACGGGCAGATACGCAGTATTTT
14	-	TRBV11-3	TRBJ1-2	TRBD1	CASSPTGTNYGYTF	TGTGCCAGCAGCCCGACAGGGACAAACTATGGCTACACCTTC
12	-	TRBV30	TRBJ2-5	TRBD2	CAWSLGGETQYF	TGTGCCTGGAGTTTGGGAGGGGAGACCCAGTACTTC
14	few	TRBV6-1	TRBJ1-4	-	CASSEQLEGEKLFF	TGTGCCAGCAGTGAACAGCTCGAGGGTGAAAAACTGTTTTTT
14	-	TRBV5-6	TRBJ1-5	-	CASSLEGGNQPQHF	TGTGCCAGCAGCTTGGAAGGGGGCAATCAGCCCCAGCATTTT
12	few	TRBV19	TRBJ1-3	-	CASSTTGSTIYF	TGTGCCAGTAGTACCACAGGGAGTACCATATATTTT
18	-	TRBV5-1	TRBJ2-3	TRBD2	CASSLVGSGGAVTDTQYF	TGCGCCAGCAGCTTGGTCGGTAGCGGGGGGGCGGTCACAGATACGCAGTATTTT
16	-	TRBV2	TRBJ1-2	TRBD1	CASSGRGQGFTMGYTF	TGTGCCAGCAGTGGTAGGGGACAGGGCTTTACTATGGGCTACACCTTC